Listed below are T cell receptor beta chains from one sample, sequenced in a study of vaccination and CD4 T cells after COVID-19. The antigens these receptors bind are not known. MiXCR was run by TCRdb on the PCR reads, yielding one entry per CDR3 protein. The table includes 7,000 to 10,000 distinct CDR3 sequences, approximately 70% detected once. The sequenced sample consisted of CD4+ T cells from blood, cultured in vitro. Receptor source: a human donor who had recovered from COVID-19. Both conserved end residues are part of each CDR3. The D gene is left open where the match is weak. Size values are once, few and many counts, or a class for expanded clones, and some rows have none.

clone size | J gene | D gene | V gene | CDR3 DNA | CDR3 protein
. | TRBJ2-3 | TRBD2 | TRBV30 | TGTGCCTGGAGTCACCCGGGGACTACACTTAACACAGATACGCAGTATTTT | CAWSHPGTTLNTDTQYF
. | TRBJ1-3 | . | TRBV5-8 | TGTGCCAGCAGCTTGGGACGTGGAAACACCATATATTTT | CASSLGRGNTIYF
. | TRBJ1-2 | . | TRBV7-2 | TGTGCCAGCAGCTTAGAATTTCAGAGAACACGGGACTACACCTTC | CASSLEFQRTRDYTF
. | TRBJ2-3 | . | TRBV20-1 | TGCAGTACCCAGGGGTTGGCAGATACGCAGTATTTT | CSTQGLADTQYF
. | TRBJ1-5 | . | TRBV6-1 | TGTGCCAGCACGGGCGGGGGCAGTTATCAGCCCCAGCATTTT | CASTGGGSYQPQHF
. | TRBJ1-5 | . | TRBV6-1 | TGTGCCAGCAGTATCATCTCAGGGGTCAATCAGCCCCAACATTTT | CASSIISGVNQPQHF
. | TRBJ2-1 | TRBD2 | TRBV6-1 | TGTGCCATCGGCACTAGCGGGGGGTACAATGAGCAGTTCTTC | CAIGTSGGYNEQFF
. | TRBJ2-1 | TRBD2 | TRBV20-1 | TGCAGTGCTAGAGGTCGCGGGGGGTCTACCAATGAGCAGTTCTTC | CSARGRGGSTNEQFF
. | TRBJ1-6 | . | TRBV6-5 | TGTGCCAGCAGTTACCCGGGAGGGCTTAGTTCACCCCTCCACTTT | CASSYPGGLSSPLHF
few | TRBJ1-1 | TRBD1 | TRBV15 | TGTGCCACCAGCAAGGGACAGAAGAACACTGAAGCTTTCTTT | CATSKGQKNTEAFF
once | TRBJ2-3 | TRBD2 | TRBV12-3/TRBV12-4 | TGTGCCAGCAGCCGGGACTACCAGGCGCAGTATTTT | CASSRDYQAQYF
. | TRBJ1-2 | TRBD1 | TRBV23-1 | TGCGCCAGCAGTGGGACAGGGGGACTTTCCAATGGCTACACCTTC | CASSGTGGLSNGYTF
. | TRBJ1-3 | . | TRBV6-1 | TGTGCCAGCAGTGAGGCTGCAGTCTCTGGAAACACCATATATTTT | CASSEAAVSGNTIYF
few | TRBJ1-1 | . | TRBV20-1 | TGCGGACGACTGCCAAGGTACACTGAAGCTTTCTTT | CGRLPRYTEAFF